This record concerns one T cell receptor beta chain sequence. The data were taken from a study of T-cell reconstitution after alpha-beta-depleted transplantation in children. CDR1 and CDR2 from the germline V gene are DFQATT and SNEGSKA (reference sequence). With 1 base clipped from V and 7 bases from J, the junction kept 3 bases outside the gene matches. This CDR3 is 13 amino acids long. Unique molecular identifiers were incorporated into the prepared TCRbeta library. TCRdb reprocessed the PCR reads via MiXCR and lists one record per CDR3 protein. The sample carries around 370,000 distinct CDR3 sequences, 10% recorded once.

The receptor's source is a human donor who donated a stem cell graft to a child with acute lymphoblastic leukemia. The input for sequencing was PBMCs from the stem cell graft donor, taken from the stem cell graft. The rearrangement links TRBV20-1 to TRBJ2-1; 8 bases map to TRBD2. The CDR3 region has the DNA TGCAGTGCTAGAGGACTAGCGAGTAATGAGCAGTTCTTC. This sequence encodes CSARGLASNEQFF.